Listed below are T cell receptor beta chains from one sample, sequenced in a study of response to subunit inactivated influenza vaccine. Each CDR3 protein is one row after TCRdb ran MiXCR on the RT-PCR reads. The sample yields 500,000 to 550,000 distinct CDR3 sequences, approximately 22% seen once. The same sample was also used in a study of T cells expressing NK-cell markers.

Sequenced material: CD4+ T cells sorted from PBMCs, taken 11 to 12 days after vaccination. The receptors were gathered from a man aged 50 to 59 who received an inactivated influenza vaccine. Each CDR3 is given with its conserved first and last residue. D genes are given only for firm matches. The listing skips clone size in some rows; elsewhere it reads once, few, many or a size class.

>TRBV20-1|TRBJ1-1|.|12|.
TGCAGTGCGTGGGCGTTGAACACTGAAGCTTTCTTT
CSAWALNTEAFF
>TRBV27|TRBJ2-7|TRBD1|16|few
TGTGCCAGCAGGTCCCACCCCGGACAGGGAGCCTACGAGCAGTACTTC
CASRSHPGQGAYEQYF
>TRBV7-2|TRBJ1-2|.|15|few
TGTGCCAGCAGCTTAGTTCTTGTCAGAGACTATGGCTACACCTTC
CASSLVLVRDYGYTF
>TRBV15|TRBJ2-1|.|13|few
TGTGCCACCAGCAGCTTAAAGACAGAGGTTCAGTTCTTC
CATSSLKTEVQFF
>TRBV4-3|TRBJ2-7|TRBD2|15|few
TGCGCCAGCAGCCAAGAGGTAGCGGGAGGGGTGGAGCAGTACTTC
CASSQEVAGGVEQYF
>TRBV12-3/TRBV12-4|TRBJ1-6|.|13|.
TGTGCCAGCACAACAGGGAACAATTCACCCCTCCACTTT
CASTTGNNSPLHF
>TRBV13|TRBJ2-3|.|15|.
TGTGCCAGCAGCTTAACAGGTGGTACACCAGATACGCAGTATTTT
CASSLTGGTPDTQYF
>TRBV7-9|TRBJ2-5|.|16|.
TGTGCCAGCAGCCACCGGGTCTCCCCGGAGCGGGAGACCCAGTACTTC
CASSHRVSPERETQYF
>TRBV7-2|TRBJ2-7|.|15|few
TGTGCCAGCAGCTTAGTCTTAGGGAGGTTCTACGAGCAGTACTTC
CASSLVLGRFYEQYF
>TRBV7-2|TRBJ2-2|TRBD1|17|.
TGTGCCAGCACCCTCCCTAACAGGGGACAGAACACCGGGGAGCTGTTTTTT
CASTLPNRGQNTGELFF
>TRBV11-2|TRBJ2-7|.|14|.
TGTGCCAGCAGCCGGCTGGCGGGACGATACGAGCAGTACTTC
CASSRLAGRYEQYF
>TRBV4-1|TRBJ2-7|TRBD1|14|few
TGCGCCAGCAGCCAAAGCAGGGGGCTCTACGAGCAGTACTTC
CASSQSRGLYEQYF
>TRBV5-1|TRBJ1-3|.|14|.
TGCGCCAGCAGTTGGGATAATCCTGGAAACACCATATATTTT
CASSWDNPGNTIYF
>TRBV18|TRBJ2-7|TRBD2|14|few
TGTGCCAGCTCACTGGGACTAGCCCACGGGGAGCAGTACTTC
CASSLGLAHGEQYF
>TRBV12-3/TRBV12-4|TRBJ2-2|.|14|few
TGTGCCAGCAGCCGGGACTCCTCAACCGGGGAGCTGTTTTTT
CASSRDSSTGELFF
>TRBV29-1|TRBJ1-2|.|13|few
TGCAGCGTTGGAGCAGGGGTTAACTATGGCTACACCTTC
CSVGAGVNYGYTF
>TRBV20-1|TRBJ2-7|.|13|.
TGCAGTGCTTGGCGGACCGGATACTACGAGCAGTACTTC
CSAWRTGYYEQYF
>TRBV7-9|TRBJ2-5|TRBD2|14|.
TGTGCCAGCAGCTTGGCTAGCGGCCAAGAGACCCAGTACTTC
CASSLASGQETQYF
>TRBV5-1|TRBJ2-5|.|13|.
TGCGCCAGCAGCTTGACGGGAATAGAGACCCAGTACTTC
CASSLTGIETQYF
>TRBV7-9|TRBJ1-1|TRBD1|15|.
TGTGCCAGCAGCCCTAACCAGGGGGTATGGACTGAAGCTTTCTTT
CASSPNQGVWTEAFF
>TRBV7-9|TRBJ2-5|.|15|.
TGTGCCAGCACCGTAACGGCCTCTGGATATGGGACCCAGTACTTC
CASTVTASGYGTQYF
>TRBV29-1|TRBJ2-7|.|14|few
TGCAGCGCTGAAGGGCAAGGGGGGACCTACGAGCAGTACTTC
CSAEGQGGTYEQYF
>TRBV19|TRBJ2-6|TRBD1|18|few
TGTGCCAGTAGTCGGGACAGGCTTACAAGCTCTGGGGCCAACGTCCTGACTTTC
CASSRDRLTSSGANVLTF
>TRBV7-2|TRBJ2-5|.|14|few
TGTGCCAGCAGCTTAGGGTTTGGCGGTCGGCTCCAGTACTTC
CASSLGFGGRLQYF
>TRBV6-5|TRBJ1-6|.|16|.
TGTGCCAGCAGTTACAGGCGCAGGGACATTAATTCACCCCTCCACTTT
CASSYRRRDINSPLHF
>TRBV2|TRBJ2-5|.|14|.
TGTGCCAGCAGTGAAGGGCAATTCCGAGAGACCCAGTACTTC
CASSEGQFRETQYF
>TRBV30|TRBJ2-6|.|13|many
TGTGCCTGGAGTCGTTCTGGGGCCAACGTCCTGACTTTC
CAWSRSGANVLTF
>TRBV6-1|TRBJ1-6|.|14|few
TGTGCCAGCAGACCTCAGGGGATGCGGTCACCCCTCCACTTT
CASRPQGMRSPLHF
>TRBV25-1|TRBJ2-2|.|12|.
TGTGCCAGCGCGACCTGGGCCGGGGAGCTGTTTTTT
CASATWAGELFF
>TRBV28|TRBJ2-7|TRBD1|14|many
TGTGCCAGCAGTTTAGGGACAGGGTTCTACGAGCAGTACTTC
CASSLGTGFYEQYF
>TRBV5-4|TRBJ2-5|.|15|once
TGTGCCAGCAGCCCGGAGTGGGGGAGAGTCAATAGCCAGTACTTC
CASSPEWGRVNSQYF
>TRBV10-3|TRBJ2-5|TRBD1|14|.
TGTGCCATCAGTGACCAGGGACAGCAAGAGACCCAGTACTTC
CAISDQGQQETQYF
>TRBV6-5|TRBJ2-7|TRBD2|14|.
TGTGCCAGCAGTTACCCCGGGGGGAAGGGCGAGCAGTACTTC
CASSYPGGKGEQYF
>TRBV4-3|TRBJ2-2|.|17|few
TGCGCCAGCAGCCAAGCAACCTACAGGGACAACACCGGGGAGCTGTTTTTT
CASSQATYRDNTGELFF
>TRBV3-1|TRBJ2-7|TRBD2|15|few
TGTGCCAGCAGCCAAGCTGGGGGAGGGATATACGAGCAGTACTTC
CASSQAGGGIYEQYF
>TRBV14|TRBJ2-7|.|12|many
TGTGCCAGCAGCGCAGGATACTACGAGCAGTACTTC
CASSAGYYEQYF